Below, 20 T cell receptor beta chains from the same sample are listed, as sequenced in a study of prognosis after radiotherapy for stage I lung cancer. From genomic DNA, two-round multiplex PCR was used to amplify TCR beta CDR3. Specific primers for each TRBV and TRBJ gene were what first-round PCR used. TCRdb analysed the multiplex PCR reads with MiXCR anew, one entry per CDR3 protein. The data hold about 59,000 distinct CDR3 sequences, with about 30% observed a single time. The specimen comprised PBMCs, sampled before or after stereotactic body radiation therapy (not recorded which). These receptor sequences come from a donor over 45 with non-small cell lung cancer.

The rearrangement joins TRBV10-3 to TRBJ2-1; D could derive from TRBD1 or TRBD2 (5 bases each). The germline gives CDR1 ENHRY, CDR2 SYGVKD. The V end lost 0 bases, the J end lost 8 bases, and 11 bases lay between the germline ends. The CDR3 runs to 14 residues. The CDR3 here is CAISESNEGHEQFF. The CDR3 coding sequence is TGTGCCATCAGTGAGTCAAATGAGGGACATGAGCAGTTCTTC.

This clonotype was found many times. Its ends do not fully match the called genes, so a read error is possible. The chain uses TRBV12-3 or TRBV12-4 and TRBJ1-3, with D maybe TRBD1 (6 bases). The length of the CDR3 is 14 residues. The CDR3 sequence is CASILGGAGNTIYF. The CDR3 DNA reads as TGTGCCTCCATCCTGGGGGGGGCTGGCAACACCATATATTTT.

This clonotype was detected once. This likely stems from a read error, as it lies one base from a far larger clone. The CDR3 loop reads CASSHSRGQRDSPLHF. CDR3 nucleotides: TGTGCCAGCAGTCACTCGAGGGGACAAAGGGATTCACCCCTCCACTTT. The chain couples TRBV6-8 to TRBJ1-6; perhaps TRBD1 as D (6 bases). This CDR3 has 16 amino acids. The germline V gene encodes CDR1 MNHGY and CDR2 SAAAGT.

This clonotype showed up many times. The chain carries TRBV6-1 and TRBJ2-7; TRBD2 is a possible D gene (6 bases). Trimming removed 6 bases from V and 2 bases from J, with 14 bases in between. The germline CDR1 and CDR2 sequences are MNHNS and SASEGT. The CDR3 is 14 residues long. CDR3 loop: CASRGGVNPYEQYF. The CDR3 DNA follows: TGTGCCAGCAGGGGCGGGGTGAATCCCTACGAGCAGTACTTC.

This clonotype was seen many times. This chain links TRBV6-1 with TRBJ1-6; 8 positions match TRBD1. There are 13 residues in the CDR3. The junction had 5 bases not matched to a gene; V was cut back by 6 bases and J by 10 bases. The V gene's germline CDR1 is MNHNS and CDR2 SASEGT. Here the CDR3 DNA reads TGTGCCAGCAGAGGACAGGGAGAATCACCCCTCCACTTT. Translated, it gives CASRGQGESPLHF.

With regard to this clonotype: A far larger clone lies a single base away; this is likely a read error. The rearrangement uses TRBV6-4 and TRBJ1-1; D uncertain. In germline, CDR1 is MRHNA, CDR2 SNTAGT. The CDR3 loop spans 14 amino acids. The CDR3 is CASSYSCGNTEAFF. CDR3 sequence (DNA): TGTGCCAGCAGTTACTCTTGTGGGAACACTGAAGCTTTCTTT.

Regarding this clonotype: It is unclear where the CDR3 begins or ends on the DNA, so no DNA is shown, and the CDR3 is as TCRdb lists it. The rearrangement links TRBV5-1 to TRBJ2-1; TRBD2 is taken as the D call from the table, unchecked against the DNA. Germline V lookup: CDR1 SGHRS, CDR2 YFSETQ. The CDR3 is made up of 21 amino acids, end residues included. The CDR3 protein is CASSFYICSARDQGSYNEQFF.

This clonotype was picked up many times. V gene TRBV6-1 combines with J gene TRBJ2-6; 8 nucleotides match TRBD1. V lost 5 bases, J lost 1 base, and 7 bases stayed unmatched. Looked up from germline, CDR1 is MNHNS and CDR2 is SASEGT. This CDR3 has 17 amino acids. The CDR3 here is CASSPGTGLSGANVLTF. CDR3 in DNA: TGTGCCAGCAGTCCCGGGACAGGCCTTTCTGGGGCCAACGTCCTGACTTTC.

In this sample, this clonotype turned up a few times. A much larger clone lies one base from this, so it may be a read error. The chain links TRBV7-3 to TRBJ1-1; TRBD1 matches 8 bases. The germline V gene has CDR1 SGHTA and CDR2 FQGTGA. V dropped 9 bases and J dropped 4; count of bases not matched to a gene: 16. The CDR3 consists of 16 residues. The DNA of the CDR3 is TGTGCCAGAAGCCAAACGCCGGACAGGGTTGGCACTGAAGCTTTCTTT. Translating it yields CARSQTPDRVGTEAFF.

In this sample, this clonotype turned up many times. V and J are TRBV2 and TRBJ1-3, with TRBD1 identical over 9 bases. Germline values: CDR1 SNHLY, CDR2 FYNNEI. This CDR3 comprises 15 residues. The junction had 3 bases not matched to a gene; V was cut back by 4 bases and J by 2 bases. Written as DNA, the CDR3 is TGTGCCAGCAGTGCGGACAGGGGAGCTGGAAACACCATATATTTT. Protein sequence: CASSADRGAGNTIYF.

This clonotype was observed at least ten times. J is TRBJ2-1 and V is TRBV27; 11 positions match TRBD2. The CDR3 loop spans 15 amino acids. The trim removed 5 bases at V and 3 bases at J, leaving 3 bases unmatched. Looked up from germline, CDR1 is MNHEY and CDR2 is SMNVEV (reference sequence). In nucleotides, the CDR3 is TGTGCCAGCAGTCATGGGACTAGCGGCTACAATGAGCAGTTCTTC. Translating gives CASSHGTSGYNEQFF.

This clonotype occurred a few times. A single base is all that separates this from a far larger clone, so a read error is likely. The rearrangement joins TRBV6-2 or TRBV6-3 to TRBJ1-5; the match to TRBD1 covers 7 bases. This CDR3 is 13 amino acids long. The V gene's germline CDR1 is MNHEY and CDR2 SVGEGT. The CDR3 protein is CASQTGRDQTQHF. CDR3 sequence (DNA): TGTGCCAGCCAGACAGGGCGGGATCAGACCCAGCATTTT.

The chain has TRBV6-2 or TRBV6-3 and TRBJ2-1, with 7 bases identical to TRBD1. The CDR3 contains 17 residues. Germline V gene sequence: CDR1 MNHEY, CDR2 SVGEGT. The V gene end was trimmed by 5 bases and the J gene end by 9 bases; junction bases not matched to a gene: 19. CDR3 coding DNA: TGTGCCAGCAGTCCTGATCCCGGGACAGATAAAGCAAGTGAGCAGTTCTTC. Translating gives CASSPDPGTDKASEQFF.

This clonotype was detected many times. This chain links TRBV5-6 with TRBJ2-2; D not certain. Trimming cost V 0 bases and J 6 bases, with 3 bases left between them. Germline-derived CDR1 and CDR2 are SGHDT and YYEEEE. This CDR3 contains 12 residues. The CDR3 coding sequence is TGTGCCAGCAGCTTGGTAGCCGGGGAGCTGTTTTTT. Translation gives CASSLVAGELFF.

This clonotype was found many times. CDR3 residues: CASSLGSRTGVPYEQYF. The CDR3 region has the DNA TGTGCCAGCAGCTTAGGATCTAGGACAGGGGTCCCCTACGAGCAGTACTTC. This sequence joins TRBV11-2 and TRBJ2-7, with TRBD1 identical over 9 bases. The germline CDR1 and CDR2 sequences are SGHAT and FQNNGV. The CDR3 loop spans 17 amino acids. The trim removed 1 base at V and 2 bases at J, leaving 9 bases unmatched.

The table lists this clonotype with many counts. This chain joins TRBV6-5 and TRBJ2-4; D perhaps matches TRBD1 (5 bases). This CDR3 is 14 amino acids long. Germline V CDR1 and CDR2: MNHEY, SVGAGI. Trimming took off 2 bases at V and 8 bases at J, with 13 bases between the two ends. CDR3 nucleotide sequence: TGTGCCAGCAGTTACAGCCCTGACAGCTACATTCAGTACTTC. Translation: CASSYSPDSYIQYF.

This clonotype was detected only a few times. This may be a read error: a much more frequent sequence differs by one nucleotide. V is TRBV28 and J is TRBJ1-3; TRBD1 aligns across 7 bases. Germline V gene sequence: CDR1 MDHEN, CDR2 SYDVKM. This CDR3 spans 15 amino acids. DNA of the CDR3: TGTGCCAGCAGATTACCGGCCCCAGGGGGAAACACCATGTATTTT. Translated, it gives CASRLPAPGGNTMYF. The full variable domain, in which reference TRBV28 and TRBJ1-3 provide the parts outside the CDR3, is DVKVTQSSRYLVKRTGEKVFLECVQDMDHENMFWYRQDPGLGLRLIYFSYDVKMKEKGDIPEGYSVSREKKERFSLILESASTNQTSMYLCASRLPAPGGNTMYFGEGSWLTVV.

With respect to this clonotype: At one end the junction does not follow the germline gene, possibly because of a read error. The chain joins TRBV6-2 or TRBV6-3 to TRBJ2-5; 7 bases are a match to TRBD1. Germline assignment: CDR1 MNHEY and CDR2 SVGEGT. This CDR3 comprises 13 residues. CDR3 residues: CARRGRGWETQYF. Here the CDR3 DNA reads TGTGCCAGAAGGGGGCGCGGGTGGGAGACACAGTACTTC.

This clonotype was seen ten or more times. The chain links TRBV28 to TRBJ2-7; D is ambiguous. V was shortened by 5 bases and J by 3 bases, with 17 bases between the two germline ends. CDR1 and CDR2 (germline): MDHEN, SYDVKM. The length of the CDR3 is 15 residues. The DNA for the CDR3 is TGTGCCAGCAGTCCCCCCGGCAGGCTCAGCTACGAGCAGTACTTC. It encodes CASSPPGRLSYEQYF. Looking up the rest from reference TRBV28 and TRBJ2-7 gives the full variable domain: DVKVTQSSRYLVKRTGEKVFLECVQDMDHENMFWYRQDPGLGLRLIYFSYDVKMKEKGDIPEGYSVSREKKERFSLILESASTNQTSMYLCASSPPGRLSYEQYFGPGTRLTVT.

A word on this clonotype: A much larger clone lies one base from this, so it may be a read error. The genes are TRBV5-1 and TRBJ2-7, with 8 bases that match TRBD1. CDR3 length: 16 residues. CDR1 is SGHRS and CDR2 is YFSETQ in the germline V gene. As DNA, the CDR3 is TGCGCCAGCAGCTTGTCCCAGGGACAGGTGGGAATCGAGGAGTACTTC. Translating gives CASSLSQGQVGIEEYF.